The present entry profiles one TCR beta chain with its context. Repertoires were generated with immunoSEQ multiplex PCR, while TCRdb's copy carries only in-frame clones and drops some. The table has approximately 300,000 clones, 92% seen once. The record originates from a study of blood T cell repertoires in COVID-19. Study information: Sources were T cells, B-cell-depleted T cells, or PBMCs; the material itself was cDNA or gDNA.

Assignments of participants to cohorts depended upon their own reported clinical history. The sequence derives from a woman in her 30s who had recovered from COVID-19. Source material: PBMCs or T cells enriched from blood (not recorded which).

In nucleotides, the CDR3 is TGTGCCAGCAGCCAAGCTCCGGGTAGCTCCTACGAGCAGTACTTC. This sequence encodes CASSQAPGSSYEQYF. The chain employs TRBV4-2 and TRBJ2-7; D is undetermined. Trimming shortened V by 1 base and J by 0 bases, and 10 bases separated the two germline ends. The CDR3 totals 15 residues. Germline CDR1 and CDR2: LGHNA and YNFKEQ.